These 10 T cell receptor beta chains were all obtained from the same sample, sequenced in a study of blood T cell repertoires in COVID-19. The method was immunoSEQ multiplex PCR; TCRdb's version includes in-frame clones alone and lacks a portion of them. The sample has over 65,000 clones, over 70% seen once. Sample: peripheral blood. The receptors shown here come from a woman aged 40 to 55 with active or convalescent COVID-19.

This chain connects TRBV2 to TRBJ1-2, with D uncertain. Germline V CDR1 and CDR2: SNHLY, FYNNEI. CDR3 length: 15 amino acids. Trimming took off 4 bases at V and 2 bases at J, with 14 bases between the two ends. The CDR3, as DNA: TGTGCCAGCAGTGCTAGCCCCGGAGCCAACTATGGCTACACCTTC. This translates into CASSASPGANYGYTF.

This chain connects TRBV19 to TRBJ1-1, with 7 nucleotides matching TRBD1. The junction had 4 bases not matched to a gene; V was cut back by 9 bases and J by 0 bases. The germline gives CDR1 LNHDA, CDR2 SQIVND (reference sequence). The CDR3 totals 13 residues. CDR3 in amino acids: CASSDRLNTEAFF. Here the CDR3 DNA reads TGTGCCAGCTCGGACAGGCTGAACACTGAAGCTTTCTTT.

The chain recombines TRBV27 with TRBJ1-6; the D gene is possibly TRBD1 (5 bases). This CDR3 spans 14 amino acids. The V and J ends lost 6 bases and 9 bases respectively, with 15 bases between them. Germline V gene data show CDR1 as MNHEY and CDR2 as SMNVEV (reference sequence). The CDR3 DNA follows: TGTGCCAGCAGCCTCACAGGTTTGACTTCACCCCTCCACTTT. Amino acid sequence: CASSLTGLTSPLHF.

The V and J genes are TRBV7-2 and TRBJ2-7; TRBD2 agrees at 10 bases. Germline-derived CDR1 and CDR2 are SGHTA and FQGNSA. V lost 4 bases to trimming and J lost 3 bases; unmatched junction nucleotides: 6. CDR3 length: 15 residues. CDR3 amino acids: CASSSTWTSGYEQYF. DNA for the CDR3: TGTGCCAGCAGCTCGACTTGGACTAGCGGCTACGAGCAGTACTTC.

In DNA, the CDR3 is TGTGCCAGCAGTGAACAGGATAGCAATCAGCCCCAGCATTTT. Its translation is CASSEQDSNQPQHF. The V gene is TRBV2, the J gene TRBJ1-5; no definite D call. Germline V gene sequence: CDR1 SNHLY, CDR2 FYNNEI. Trimming took 2 bases from V and 0 from J, leaving 5 bases between them. The CDR3 is 14 amino acids.

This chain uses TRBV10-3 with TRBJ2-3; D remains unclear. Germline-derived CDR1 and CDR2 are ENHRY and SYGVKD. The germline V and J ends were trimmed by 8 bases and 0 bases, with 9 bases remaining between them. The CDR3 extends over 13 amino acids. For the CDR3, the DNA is TGTGCCATCGGCGGCTACAGCACAGATACGCAGTATTTT. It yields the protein CAIGGYSTDTQYF.

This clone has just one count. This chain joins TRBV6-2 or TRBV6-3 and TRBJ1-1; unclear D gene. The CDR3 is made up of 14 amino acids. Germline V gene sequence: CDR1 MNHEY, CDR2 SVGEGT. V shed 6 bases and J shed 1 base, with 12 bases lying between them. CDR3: CASSPGGSNTEAFF. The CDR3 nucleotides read TGTGCCAGCAGCCCTGGAGGGTCGAACACTGAAGCTTTCTTT.

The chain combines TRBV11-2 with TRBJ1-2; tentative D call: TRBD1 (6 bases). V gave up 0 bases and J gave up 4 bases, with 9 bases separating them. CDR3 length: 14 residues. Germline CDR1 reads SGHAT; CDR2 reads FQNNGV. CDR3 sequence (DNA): TGTGCCAGCAGCTTAGAGGGGGCGGGCTATGGCTACACCTTC. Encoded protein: CASSLEGAGYGYTF.

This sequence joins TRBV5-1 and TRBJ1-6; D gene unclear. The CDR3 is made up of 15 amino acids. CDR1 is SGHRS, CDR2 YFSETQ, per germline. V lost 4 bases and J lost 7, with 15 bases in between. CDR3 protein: CASSPRGEPNSPLHF. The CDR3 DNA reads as TGCGCCAGCAGCCCCCGAGGAGAACCCAATTCACCCCTCCACTTT.

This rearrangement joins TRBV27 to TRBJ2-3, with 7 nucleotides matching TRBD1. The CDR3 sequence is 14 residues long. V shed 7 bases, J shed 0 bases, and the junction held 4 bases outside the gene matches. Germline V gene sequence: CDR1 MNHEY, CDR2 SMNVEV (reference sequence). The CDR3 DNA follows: TGTGCCAGCAACCGACAGGGCAGCACAGATACGCAGTATTTT. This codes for CASNRQGSTDTQYF.